This TCR beta chain was recorded in a study of T cells and Merkel cell carcinoma outcomes (dated by TCRdb to 2020 to 2021). About the investigation overall: The study looked at whether the tumor T-cell repertoire and T-cell density could predict clinical outcome in patients with Merkel cell carcinoma. Findings and caveats that apply to the study as a whole: The combination of T-cell repertoire features and T-cell density was reported to predict clinical outcomes in patients with Merkel cell carcinoma.

The samples were obtained from people who had Merkel cell carcinoma. Receptors were amplified or captured by the immunoSEQ multiplex PCR assay. Entries here come from immuneACCESS through TCRdb and include only in-frame sequences with V and J called. Some clones fail to appear in such tables; in the studies checked, an unresolved V gene covers under half of the shortfall, and the cause of the remainder is unknown. Present in this sample are some 19,000 clones, roughly 87% of which were seen just once. 2.5% to 3.5% of the sample lies in the top ten. In the case of this clone: The antigen this receptor binds is unknown. One base away there is no much larger clone; base qualities are not given.

V and J are truncated by 4 bases and 14 bases respectively, leaving an intervening sequence of 18 bases. The CDR3, cysteine through phenylalanine, is 13 amino acids long. The CDR3 DNA has 39 bases and is translated from base 1. Reading the germline V gene (reference sequence) gives CDR1 MNHEY and CDR2 SMNVEV. This clonotype originated in a human donor with Merkel cell carcinoma. The sequence is built from TRBV27 and TRBJ2-1, with the D segment possibly TRBD1 or TRBD2, each aligning over 7 bases. Sequencing was done on a sample of tumor tissue from Merkel cell carcinoma. The CDR3: CASSWARGGEEFF. The bases are TGTGCCAGCAGTTGGGCCAGGGGGGGAGAAGAGTTCTTC.